These T cell receptor beta chains were read from a single sample in a study of Graves' ophthalmopathy and Graves' hyperthyroidism. Each CDR3 protein gets one entry after TCRdb re-called the multiplex PCR reads with MiXCR. The table shows over a million distinct CDR3 sequences, with roughly 35% occurring only once. Sequences were obtained from peripheral blood or thyroid tissue (not recorded which). Every receptor here comes from an adult man with Graves' hyperthyroidism. CDR3s include the opening cysteine and the closing phenylalanine or tryptophan. A D gene is named only where the DNA matches it firmly.

>TRBV19|.
CASSKRGLTEAFF
>TRBV14|TRBD1
CASAGQENTEAFF
>TRBV5-1|TRBD2
CASSRASGDYEQYF
>TRBV12-3/TRBV12-4|TRBD2
CASRASGRNTGELFF
>TRBV28|.
CASSSLLYEQYF
>TRBV7-9|.
CASSPLARADTQYF
>TRBV5-8|TRBD2
CACSLLPGGRAETQYF
>TRBV15|TRBD1
CATSRHRDRSNYGYTF
>TRBV7-9|.
CASSLGMGANVLTF
>TRBV5-1|.
CASSLAHRDTGELFF
>TRBV10-3|TRBD1
CASRRDRGGTYNSPLHF
>TRBV10-3|.
CAISEGTNSPLHF